This TCR beta chain was observed in a study of beta chain features in type 1 diabetes. Study results and caveats: In type 1 diabetes patients, VDJ junctions had fewer insertions; deletions at these junctions were more frequent. In cDNA sequencing, cells with high TCR expression could be over-represented.

The germline V gene encodes CDR1 DFQATT and CDR2 SNEGSKA (reference sequence). Trimming cost V 1 base and J 11 bases, with 9 bases left between them. The CDR3 contains 11 residues. A remark on this clone: Its antigen remains unknown.

Every isolated RNA sample was fully reverse transcribed, so sequencing captured expressed TCRB transcripts. About 1 million reads were obtained per stem cell-like memory T cell sample on average. The repertoire was sequenced with immunoSEQ multiplex PCR; TCRdb's copy has only in-frame clones and lacks some. The table records some 100,000 clones, around 40% of them present only once. The chain uses TRBV20-1 and TRBJ1-3; no firm D call. This sequence was found in a woman aged 18-35 years in good health. The specimen was stem cell memory CD4+ T cells from blood. This CDR3 is CSARGRRSIYF. Here the CDR3 DNA reads TGCAGTGCTAGAGGGCGGAGATCCATATATTTT.